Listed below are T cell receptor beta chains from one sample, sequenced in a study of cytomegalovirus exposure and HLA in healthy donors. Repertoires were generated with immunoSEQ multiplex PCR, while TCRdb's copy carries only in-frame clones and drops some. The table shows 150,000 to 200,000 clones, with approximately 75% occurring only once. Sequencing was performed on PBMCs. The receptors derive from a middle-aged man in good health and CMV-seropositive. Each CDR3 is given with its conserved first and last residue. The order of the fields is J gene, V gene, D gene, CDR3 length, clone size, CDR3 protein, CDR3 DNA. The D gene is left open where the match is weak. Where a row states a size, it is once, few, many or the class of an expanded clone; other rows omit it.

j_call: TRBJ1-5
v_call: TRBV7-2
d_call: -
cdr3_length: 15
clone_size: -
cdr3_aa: CASSRTGTTNQPQHF
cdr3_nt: TGTGCCAGCAGCAGAACCGGGACTACCAATCAGCCCCAGCATTTT

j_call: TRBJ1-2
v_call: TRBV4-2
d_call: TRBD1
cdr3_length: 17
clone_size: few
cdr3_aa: CASSRIGQGAEDYGYTF
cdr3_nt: TGTGCCAGCAGCCGAATAGGACAGGGGGCCGAGGACTATGGCTACACCTTC

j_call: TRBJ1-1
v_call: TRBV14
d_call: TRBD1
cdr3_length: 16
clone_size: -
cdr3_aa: CASSQGPGQINTEAFF
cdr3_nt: TGTGCCAGCAGCCAAGGACCGGGACAGATAAACACTGAAGCTTTCTTT

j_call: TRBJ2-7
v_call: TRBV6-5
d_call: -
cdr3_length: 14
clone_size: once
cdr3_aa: CASGLSGRGYEQYF
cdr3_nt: TGTGCCAGCGGATTAAGCGGCAGGGGTTACGAGCAGTACTTC

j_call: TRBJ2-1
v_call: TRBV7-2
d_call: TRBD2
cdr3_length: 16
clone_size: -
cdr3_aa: CASSRLSTSAPNEQFF
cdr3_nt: TGTGCCAGCAGCCGACTATCCACTAGCGCCCCTAACGAGCAGTTCTTC

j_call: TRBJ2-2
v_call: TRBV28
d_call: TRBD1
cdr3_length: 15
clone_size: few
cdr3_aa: CASTRGTGVTGELFF
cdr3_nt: TGTGCCAGCACCAGGGGGACAGGGGTGACCGGGGAGCTGTTTTTT

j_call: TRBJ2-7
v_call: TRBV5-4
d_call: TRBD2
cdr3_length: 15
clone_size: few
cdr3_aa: CASSYRGRGLYEQYF
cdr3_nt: TGTGCCAGCAGCTACCGGGGGAGGGGACTCTACGAGCAGTACTTC

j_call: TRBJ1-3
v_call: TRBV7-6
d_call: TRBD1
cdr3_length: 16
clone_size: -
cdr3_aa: CASSLDREPSGNTIYF
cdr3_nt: TGTGCCAGCAGCTTGGACAGGGAGCCCTCTGGAAACACCATATATTTT

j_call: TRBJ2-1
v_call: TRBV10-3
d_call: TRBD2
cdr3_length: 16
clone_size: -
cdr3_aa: CAISLIGTSGRNEQFF
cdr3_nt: TGTGCCATCAGCCTAATCGGGACTAGCGGGAGGAATGAGCAGTTCTTC

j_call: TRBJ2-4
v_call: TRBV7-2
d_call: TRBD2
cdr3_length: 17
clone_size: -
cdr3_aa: CASRGVAGELAKNIQYF
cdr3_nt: TGTGCCAGCAGAGGAGTAGCGGGGGAGTTAGCCAAAAACATTCAGTACTTC

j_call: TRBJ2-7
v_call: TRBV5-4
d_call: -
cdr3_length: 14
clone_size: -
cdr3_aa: CASSLEQGSREQYF
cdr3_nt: TGTGCCAGCAGCTTGGAACAGGGCTCGCGGGAGCAGTACTTC

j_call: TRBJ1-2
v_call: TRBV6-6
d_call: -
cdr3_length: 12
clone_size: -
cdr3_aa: CASSYGEYGYTF
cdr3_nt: TGTGCCAGCAGTTACGGGGAGTATGGCTACACCTTC

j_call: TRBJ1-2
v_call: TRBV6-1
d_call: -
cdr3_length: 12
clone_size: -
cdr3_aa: CASSEAGAGYTF
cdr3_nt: TGTGCCAGCAGTGAAGCGGGGGCTGGCTACACCTTC

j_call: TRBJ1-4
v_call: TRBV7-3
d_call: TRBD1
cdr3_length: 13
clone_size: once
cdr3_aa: CASSRDRDEKLFF
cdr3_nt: TGTGCCAGCAGCCGGGACAGGGATGAAAAACTGTTTTTT

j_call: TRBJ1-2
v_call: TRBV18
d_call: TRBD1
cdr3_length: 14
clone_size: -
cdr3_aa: CASSPWTGGDGYTF
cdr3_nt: TGTGCCAGCTCACCCTGGACAGGGGGCGATGGCTACACCTTC

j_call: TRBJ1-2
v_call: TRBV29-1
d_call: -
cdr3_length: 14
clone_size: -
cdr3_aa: CSVEGAREGYGYTF
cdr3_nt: TGCAGCGTTGAAGGGGCAAGGGAGGGCTATGGCTACACCTTC